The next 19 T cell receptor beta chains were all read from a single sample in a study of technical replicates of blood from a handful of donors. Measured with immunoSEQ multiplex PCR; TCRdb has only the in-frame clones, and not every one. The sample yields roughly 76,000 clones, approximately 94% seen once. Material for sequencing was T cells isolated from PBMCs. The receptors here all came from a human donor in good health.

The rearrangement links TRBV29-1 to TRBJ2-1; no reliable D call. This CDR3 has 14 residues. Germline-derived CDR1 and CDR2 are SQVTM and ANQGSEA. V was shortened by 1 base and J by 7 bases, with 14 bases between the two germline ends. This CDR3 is CSVEGLSGHNEQFF. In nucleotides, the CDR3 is TGCAGCGTTGAAGGCCTGAGTGGGCATAATGAGCAGTTCTTC.

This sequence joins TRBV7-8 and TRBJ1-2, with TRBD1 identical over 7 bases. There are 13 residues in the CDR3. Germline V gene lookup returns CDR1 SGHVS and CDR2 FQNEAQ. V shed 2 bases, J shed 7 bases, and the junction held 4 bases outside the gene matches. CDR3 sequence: CASSLTGVGGYTF. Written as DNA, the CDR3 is TGTGCCAGCAGCTTAACAGGGGTCGGTGGCTACACCTTC.

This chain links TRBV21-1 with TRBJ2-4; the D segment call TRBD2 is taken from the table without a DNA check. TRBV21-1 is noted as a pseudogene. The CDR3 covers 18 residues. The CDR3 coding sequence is TGTGCCAGCTCCCCGGGACTAGCGGGAGGAGTAGTTCGAAACATTCAGTACTTC. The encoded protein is CASSPGLAGGVVRNIQYF.

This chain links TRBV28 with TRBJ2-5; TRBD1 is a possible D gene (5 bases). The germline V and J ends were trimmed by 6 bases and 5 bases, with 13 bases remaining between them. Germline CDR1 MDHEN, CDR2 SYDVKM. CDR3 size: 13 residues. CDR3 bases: TGTGCCAGCAGCCAGCCAGGGTATGAGACCCAGTACTTC. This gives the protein CASSQPGYETQYF.

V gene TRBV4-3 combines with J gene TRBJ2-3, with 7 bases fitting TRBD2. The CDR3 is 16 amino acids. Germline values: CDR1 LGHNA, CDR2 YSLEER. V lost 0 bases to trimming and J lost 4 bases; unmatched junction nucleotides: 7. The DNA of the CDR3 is TGCGCCAGCAGCCAAGATCTCGGCGGGAGCCCAGATACGCAGTATTTT. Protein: CASSQDLGGSPDTQYF.

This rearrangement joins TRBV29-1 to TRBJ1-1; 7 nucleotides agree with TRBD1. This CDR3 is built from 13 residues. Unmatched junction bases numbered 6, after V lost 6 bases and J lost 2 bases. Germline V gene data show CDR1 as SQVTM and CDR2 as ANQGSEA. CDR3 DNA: TGCAGCGTCCTGCAGGGGGGCAACACTGAAGCTTTCTTT. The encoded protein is CSVLQGGNTEAFF.

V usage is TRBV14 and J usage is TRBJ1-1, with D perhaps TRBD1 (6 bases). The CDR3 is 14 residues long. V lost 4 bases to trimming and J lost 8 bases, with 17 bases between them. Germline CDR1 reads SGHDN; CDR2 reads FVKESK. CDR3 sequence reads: CASSRNQGQGEAFF. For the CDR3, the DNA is TGTGCCAGCAGCCGGAATCAGGGGCAAGGGGAAGCTTTCTTT.

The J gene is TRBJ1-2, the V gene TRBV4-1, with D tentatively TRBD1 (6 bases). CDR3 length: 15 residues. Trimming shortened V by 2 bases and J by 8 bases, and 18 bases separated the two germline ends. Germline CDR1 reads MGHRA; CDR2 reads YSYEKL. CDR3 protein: CASSQQEQGSVGYTF. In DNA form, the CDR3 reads TGCGCCAGCAGCCAACAAGAACAGGGATCGGTGGGCTACACCTTC.

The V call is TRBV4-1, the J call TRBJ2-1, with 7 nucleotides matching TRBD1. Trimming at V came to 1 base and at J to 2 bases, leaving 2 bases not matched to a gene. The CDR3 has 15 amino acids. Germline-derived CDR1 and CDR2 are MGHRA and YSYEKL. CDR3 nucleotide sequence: TGCGCCAGCAGCCAAGTTCAGGGGGCCTACAATGAGCAGTTCTTC. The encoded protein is CASSQVQGAYNEQFF.

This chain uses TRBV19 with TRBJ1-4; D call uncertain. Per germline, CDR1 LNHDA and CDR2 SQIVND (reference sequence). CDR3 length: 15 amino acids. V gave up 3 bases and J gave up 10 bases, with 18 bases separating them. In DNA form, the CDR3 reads TGTGCCAGTAGTATCGGGAAAGGGAGATTGGGAAAACTGTTTTTT. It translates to CASSIGKGRLGKLFF.

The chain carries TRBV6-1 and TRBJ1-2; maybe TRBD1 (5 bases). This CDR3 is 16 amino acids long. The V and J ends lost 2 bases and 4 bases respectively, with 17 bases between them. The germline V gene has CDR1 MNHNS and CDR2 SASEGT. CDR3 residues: CASSESAQGLSYGYTF. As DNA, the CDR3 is TGTGCCAGCAGTGAATCAGCCCAGGGACTCTCCTATGGCTACACCTTC.

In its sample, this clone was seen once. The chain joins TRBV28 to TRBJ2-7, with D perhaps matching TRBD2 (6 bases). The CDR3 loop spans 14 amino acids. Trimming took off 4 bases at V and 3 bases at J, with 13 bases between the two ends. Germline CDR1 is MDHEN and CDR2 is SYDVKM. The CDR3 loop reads CASSSGGAYYEQYF. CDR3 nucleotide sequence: TGTGCCAGCAGTTCTGGAGGGGCTTACTACGAGCAGTACTTC.

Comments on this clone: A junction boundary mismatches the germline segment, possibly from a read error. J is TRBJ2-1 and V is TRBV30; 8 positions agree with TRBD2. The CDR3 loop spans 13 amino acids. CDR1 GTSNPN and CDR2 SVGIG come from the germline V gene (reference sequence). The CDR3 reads CAWSAAGVGDLVF. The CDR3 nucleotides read TGTGCCTGGAGTGCAGCGGGAGTTGGGGATCTCGTCTTC.

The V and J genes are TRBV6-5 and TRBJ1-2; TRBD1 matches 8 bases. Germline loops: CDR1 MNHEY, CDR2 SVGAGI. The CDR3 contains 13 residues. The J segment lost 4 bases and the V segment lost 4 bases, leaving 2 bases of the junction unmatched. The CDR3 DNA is TGTGCCAGCAGTTCAGGGGGCGGCTATGGCTACACCTTC. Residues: CASSSGGGYGYTF.

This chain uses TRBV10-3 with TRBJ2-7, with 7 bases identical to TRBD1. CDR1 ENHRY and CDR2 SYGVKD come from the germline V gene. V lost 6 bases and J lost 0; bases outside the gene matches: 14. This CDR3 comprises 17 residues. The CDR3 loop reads CAISPVLGQRASYEQYF. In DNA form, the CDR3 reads TGTGCCATCAGCCCCGTATTGGGACAGAGAGCCTCCTACGAGCAGTACTTC.

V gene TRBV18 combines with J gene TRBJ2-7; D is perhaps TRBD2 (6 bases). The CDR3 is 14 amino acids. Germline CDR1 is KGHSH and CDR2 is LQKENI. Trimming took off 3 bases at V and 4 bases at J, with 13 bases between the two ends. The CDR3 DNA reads TGTGCCAGCTCACCGACGGGAGACGGGTACGAGCAGTACTTC. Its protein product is CASSPTGDGYEQYF.

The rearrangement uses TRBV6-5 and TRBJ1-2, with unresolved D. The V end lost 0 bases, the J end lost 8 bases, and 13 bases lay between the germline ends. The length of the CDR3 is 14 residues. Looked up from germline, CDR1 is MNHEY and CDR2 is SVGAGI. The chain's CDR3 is CASSYSMVGSGYTF. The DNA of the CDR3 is TGTGCCAGCAGTTACTCGATGGTGGGGAGCGGCTACACCTTC.

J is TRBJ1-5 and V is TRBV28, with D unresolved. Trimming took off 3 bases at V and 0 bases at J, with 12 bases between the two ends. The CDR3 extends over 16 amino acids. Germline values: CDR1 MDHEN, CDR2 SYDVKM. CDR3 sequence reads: CASSFYGRGSNQPQHF. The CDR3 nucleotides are TGTGCCAGCAGTTTCTACGGACGGGGTAGCAATCAGCCCCAGCATTTT.

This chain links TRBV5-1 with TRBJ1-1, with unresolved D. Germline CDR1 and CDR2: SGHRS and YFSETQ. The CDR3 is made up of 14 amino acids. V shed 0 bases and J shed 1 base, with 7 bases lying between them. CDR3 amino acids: CASSLAEANTEAFF. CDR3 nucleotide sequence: TGCGCCAGCAGCTTGGCCGAGGCGAACACTGAAGCTTTCTTT.